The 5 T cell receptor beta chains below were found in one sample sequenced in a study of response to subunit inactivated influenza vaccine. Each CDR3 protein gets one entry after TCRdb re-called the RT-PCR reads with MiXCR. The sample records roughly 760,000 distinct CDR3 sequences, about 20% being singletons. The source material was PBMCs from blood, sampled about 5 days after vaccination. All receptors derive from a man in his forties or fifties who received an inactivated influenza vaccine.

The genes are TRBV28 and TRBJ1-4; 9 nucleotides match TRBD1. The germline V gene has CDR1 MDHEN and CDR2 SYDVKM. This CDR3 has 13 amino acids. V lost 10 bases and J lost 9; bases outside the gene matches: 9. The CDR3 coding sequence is TGTGCCACTACGGGACAGGGATGGAAAAAACTGTTTTTT. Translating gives CATTGQGWKKLFF.

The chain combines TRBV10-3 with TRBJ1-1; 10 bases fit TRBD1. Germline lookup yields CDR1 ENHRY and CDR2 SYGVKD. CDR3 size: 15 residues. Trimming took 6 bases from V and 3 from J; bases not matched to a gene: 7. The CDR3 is CAIRDRGRIDTEAFF. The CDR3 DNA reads TGTGCCATCAGAGACAGGGGGCGAATTGACACTGAAGCTTTCTTT.

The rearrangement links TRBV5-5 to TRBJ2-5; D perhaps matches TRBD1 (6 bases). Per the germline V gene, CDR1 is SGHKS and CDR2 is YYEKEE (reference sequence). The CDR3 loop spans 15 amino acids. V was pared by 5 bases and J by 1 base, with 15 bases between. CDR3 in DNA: TGTGCCAGCAGACTCTGGACAGCATCCCAAGAGACCCAGTACTTC. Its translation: CASRLWTASQETQYF.

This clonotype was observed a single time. The DNA for the CDR3 is TGTGCCATCGGTAGCGGGACCCCAACGTACGAGCAGTACTTC. Amino acids: CAIGSGTPTYEQYF. The chain employs TRBV10-3 and TRBJ2-7; 8 nucleotides line up with TRBD2. Germline CDR1 and CDR2: ENHRY and SYGVKD. The CDR3 loop spans 14 amino acids. V dropped 8 bases and J dropped 4; count of bases not matched to a gene: 10.

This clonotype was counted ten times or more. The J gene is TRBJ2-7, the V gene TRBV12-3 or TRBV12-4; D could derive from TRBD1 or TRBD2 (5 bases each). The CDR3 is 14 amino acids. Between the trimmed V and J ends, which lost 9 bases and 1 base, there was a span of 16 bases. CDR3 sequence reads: CASWRQGTSYEQYF. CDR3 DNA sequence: TGTGCCAGTTGGAGGCAGGGAACATCCTACGAGCAGTACTTC.